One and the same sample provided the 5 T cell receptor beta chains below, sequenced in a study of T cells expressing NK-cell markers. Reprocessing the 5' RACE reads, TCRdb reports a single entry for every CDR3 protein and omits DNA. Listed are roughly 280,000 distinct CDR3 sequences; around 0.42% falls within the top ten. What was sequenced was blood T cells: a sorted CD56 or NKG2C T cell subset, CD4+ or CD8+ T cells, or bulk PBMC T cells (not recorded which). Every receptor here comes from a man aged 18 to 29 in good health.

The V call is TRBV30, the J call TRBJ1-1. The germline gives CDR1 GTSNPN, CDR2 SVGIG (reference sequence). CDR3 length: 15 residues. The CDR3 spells CAWSVRPRGNTEAFF.

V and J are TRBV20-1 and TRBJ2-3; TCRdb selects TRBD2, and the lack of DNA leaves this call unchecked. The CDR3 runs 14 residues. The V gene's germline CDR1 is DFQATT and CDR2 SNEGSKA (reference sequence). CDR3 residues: CSARLAGSSDTQYF.

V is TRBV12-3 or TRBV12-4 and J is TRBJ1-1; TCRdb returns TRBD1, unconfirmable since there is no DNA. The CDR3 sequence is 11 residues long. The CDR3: CASSLDREAFF.

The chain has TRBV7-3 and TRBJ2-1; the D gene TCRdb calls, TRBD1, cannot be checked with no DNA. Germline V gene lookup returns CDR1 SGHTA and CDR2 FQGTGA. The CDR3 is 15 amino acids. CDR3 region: CASSLSDSVWDEQFF. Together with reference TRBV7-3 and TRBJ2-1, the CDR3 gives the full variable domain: GAGVSQTPSNKVTEKGKYVELRCDPISGHTALYWYRQSLGQGPEFLIYFQGTGAADDSGLPNDRFFAVRPEGSVSTLKIQRTERGDSAVYLCASSLSDSVWDEQFFGPGTRLTVL.

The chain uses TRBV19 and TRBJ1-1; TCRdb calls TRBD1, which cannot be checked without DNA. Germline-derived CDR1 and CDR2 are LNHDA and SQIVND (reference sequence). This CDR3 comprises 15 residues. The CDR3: CASSKRGQWNTEAFF.